Each of the 12 T cell receptor beta chains below was sequenced from the same sample in a study of blood T cell repertoires in COVID-19. The table came from immunoSEQ multiplex PCR; TCRdb's copy has only in-frame clones and leaves some out. The sample includes approximately 410,000 clones, just over 85% of them seen just once. Specimen: peripheral blood. The receptors come from a woman in her 30s with active or convalescent COVID-19.

The J gene is TRBJ2-1, the V gene TRBV6-5; unclear D gene. Trimming removed 0 bases at V and 5 bases at J, with 5 bases between. Germline CDR1 is MNHEY and CDR2 is SVGAGI. The CDR3 loop spans 13 amino acids. The CDR3 DNA sequence: TGTGCCAGCAGTTACTCCACAGACAATGAGCAGTTCTTC. Protein: CASSYSTDNEQFF.

The chain links TRBV5-6 to TRBJ1-2, with D tentatively TRBD1 (6 bases). Germline V CDR1 and CDR2: SGHDT, YYEEEE. The germline V and J ends were trimmed by 4 bases and 0 bases, with 10 bases remaining between them. The length of the CDR3 is 14 residues. The CDR3 bases are TGTGCCAGCAGCATCGGACAGACTAACTATGGCTACACCTTC. It yields the protein CASSIGQTNYGYTF.

In its sample, this clone was seen a few times. This sample includes further DNA sequences coding for the same CDR3. This chain connects TRBV6-5 to TRBJ1-1, with D perhaps matching TRBD1 (6 bases). V was shortened by 6 bases and J by 1 base, with 9 bases between the two germline ends. The CDR3 loop spans 13 amino acids. Germline CDR1 is MNHEY and CDR2 is SVGAGI. CDR3 sequence reads: CASRPDRNTEAFF. Written as DNA, the CDR3 is TGTGCCAGCAGACCGGACAGGAACACTGAAGCTTTCTTT.

The rearrangement uses TRBV27 and TRBJ1-2; no definite D call. CDR1 and CDR2 (germline): MNHEY, SMNVEV (reference sequence). The CDR3 sequence is 11 residues long. The V end was cut by 8 bases, the J end by 7 bases, with 11 bases between. The CDR3 here is CASGKGAGYTF. The CDR3 DNA reads as TGTGCCAGCGGTAAAGGAGCTGGCTACACCTTC.

The genes are TRBV19 and TRBJ2-1; TRBD2 matches at 7 bases. CDR3 length equals 17 residues. The trim removed 3 bases at V and 8 bases at J, leaving 16 bases unmatched. Germline lookup yields CDR1 LNHDA and CDR2 SQIVND (reference sequence). CDR3 sequence: CASSILTLVGGPDEQFF. Written as DNA, the CDR3 is TGTGCCAGTAGTATCCTGACCTTAGTGGGAGGGCCTGATGAGCAGTTCTTC.

The rearrangement links TRBV6-5 to TRBJ2-7; tentatively, D is TRBD2 (5 bases). V lost 4 bases to trimming and J lost 7 bases, with 14 bases between them. Germline assignment: CDR1 MNHEY and CDR2 SVGAGI. The CDR3 is 13 amino acids. CDR3 bases: TGTGCCAGCAGTTCCGACCCCCGAGGGGAGCAGTACTTC. Translating it yields CASSSDPRGEQYF.

V and J are TRBV5-1 and TRBJ1-1, with TRBD1 identical over 10 bases. V was clipped by 0 bases and J by 6 bases; unmatched bases: 2. The CDR3 loop spans 14 amino acids. Germline assignment: CDR1 SGHRS and CDR2 YFSETQ. CDR3 bases: TGCGCCAGCAGCTTGGGACAGGGGGCGTCTGAAGCTTTCTTT. Amino acids: CASSLGQGASEAFF. Full variable domain (outside the CDR3, taken from reference TRBV5-1 and TRBJ1-1): KAGVTQTPRYLIKTRGQQVTLSCSPISGHRSVSWYQQTPGQGLQFLFEYFSETQRNKGNFPGRFSGRQFSNSRSEMNVSTLELGDSALYLCASSLGQGASEAFFGQGTRLTVV.

The V and J genes are TRBV27 and TRBJ1-1, with D unresolved. This CDR3 contains 15 residues. The germline V and J ends were trimmed by 5 bases and 4 bases, with 17 bases remaining between them. CDR1 is MNHEY, CDR2 SMNVEV, per germline (reference sequence). The CDR3 protein is CASSKNYPLGTEAFF. The CDR3 coding sequence is TGTGCCAGCAGTAAGAACTACCCTTTGGGCACTGAAGCTTTCTTT.

This chain uses TRBV27 with TRBJ2-7; D is possibly TRBD1 (5 bases). Germline V lookup: CDR1 MNHEY, CDR2 SMNVEV (reference sequence). V lost 7 bases, J lost 6 bases, and 19 bases lay in between. This CDR3 has 14 amino acids. Here the CDR3 DNA reads TGTGCCAGCAAATCGGGCGGACACTCTTCCGAGCAGTACTTC. This encodes CASKSGGHSSEQYF.

This clone came up a few times. V usage is TRBV6-5 and J usage is TRBJ1-5, with TRBD1 identical over 8 bases. Germline assignment: CDR1 MNHEY and CDR2 SVGAGI. The trim removed 5 bases at V and 6 bases at J, leaving 6 bases unmatched. The CDR3 is 14 amino acids. The CDR3 loop reads CASSMTGEGQPQHF. The CDR3 DNA reads as TGTGCCAGCAGTATGACAGGGGAAGGTCAGCCCCAGCATTTT.

This chain connects TRBV5-4 to TRBJ1-1, with 7 bases aligning to TRBD1. Germline CDR1 reads SGHNT; CDR2 reads YYREEE (reference sequence). The CDR3 loop spans 14 amino acids. The J segment lost 0 bases and the V segment lost 4 bases, leaving 3 bases of the junction unmatched. CDR3 region: CASSRTGMNTEAFF. CDR3 nucleotides: TGTGCCAGCAGCCGGACAGGCATGAACACTGAAGCTTTCTTT. Variable domain in full (rest from reference TRBV5-4 and TRBJ1-1): ETGVTQSPTHLIKTRGQQVTLRCSSQSGHNTVSWYQQALGQGPQFIFQYYREEENGRGNFPPRFSGLQFPNYSSELNVNALELDDSALYLCASSRTGMNTEAFFGQGTRLTVV.

The chain carries TRBV5-4 and TRBJ2-1; 7 bases map to TRBD2. Germline CDR1 is SGHNT and CDR2 is YYREEE (reference sequence). CDR3 length equals 15 residues. The ends lost 2 bases at V and 8 bases at J; junction bases unmatched: 10. CDR3 amino acids: CASSFFAGVKDEQFF. The CDR3 region has the DNA TGTGCCAGCAGCTTTTTCGCGGGAGTTAAAGATGAGCAGTTCTTC.